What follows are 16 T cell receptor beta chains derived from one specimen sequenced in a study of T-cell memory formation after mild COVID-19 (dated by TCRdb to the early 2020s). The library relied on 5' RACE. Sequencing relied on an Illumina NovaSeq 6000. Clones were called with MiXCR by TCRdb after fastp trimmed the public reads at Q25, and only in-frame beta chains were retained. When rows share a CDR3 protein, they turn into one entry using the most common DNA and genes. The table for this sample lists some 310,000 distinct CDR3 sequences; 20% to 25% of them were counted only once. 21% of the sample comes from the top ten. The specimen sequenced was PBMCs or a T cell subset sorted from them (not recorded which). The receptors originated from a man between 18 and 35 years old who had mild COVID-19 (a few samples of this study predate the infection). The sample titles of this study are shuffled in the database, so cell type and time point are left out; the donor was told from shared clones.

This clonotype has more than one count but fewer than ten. The CDR3 reads CSARSPSGGAHNEQFF. The CDR3 DNA follows: TGCAGTGCTAGGTCGCCTAGCGGGGGGGCTCACAATGAGCAGTTCTTC. The chain carries TRBV20-1 and TRBJ2-1; 12 bases are a match to TRBD2. The CDR3 contains 16 residues. J lost 5 bases, V lost 3 bases, and 8 bases had no gene match. Germline V gene lookup returns CDR1 DFQATT and CDR2 SNEGSKA (reference sequence).

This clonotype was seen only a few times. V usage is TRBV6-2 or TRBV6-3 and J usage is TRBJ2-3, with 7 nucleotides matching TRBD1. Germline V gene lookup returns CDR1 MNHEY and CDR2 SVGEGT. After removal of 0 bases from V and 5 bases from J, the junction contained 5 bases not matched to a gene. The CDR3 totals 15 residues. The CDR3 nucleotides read TGTGCCAGCAGTTACTCCCACAGGGGTGGAGATACGCAGTATTTT. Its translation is CASSYSHRGGDTQYF.

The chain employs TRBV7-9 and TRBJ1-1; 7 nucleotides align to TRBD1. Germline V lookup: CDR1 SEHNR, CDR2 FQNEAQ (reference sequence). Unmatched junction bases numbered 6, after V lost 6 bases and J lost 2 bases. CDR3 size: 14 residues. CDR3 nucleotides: TGTGCCAGCAGGGACAGGATCCTTAACACTGAAGCTTTCTTT. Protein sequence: CASRDRILNTEAFF.

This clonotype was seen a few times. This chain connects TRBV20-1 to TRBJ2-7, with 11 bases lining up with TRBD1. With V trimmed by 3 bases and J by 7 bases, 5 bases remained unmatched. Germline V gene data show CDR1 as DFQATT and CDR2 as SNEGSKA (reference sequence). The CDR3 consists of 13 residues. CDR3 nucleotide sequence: TGCAGTGCTAGGCCCCGGGACAGGGGGGAGCAGTACGTC. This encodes CSARPRDRGEQYV.

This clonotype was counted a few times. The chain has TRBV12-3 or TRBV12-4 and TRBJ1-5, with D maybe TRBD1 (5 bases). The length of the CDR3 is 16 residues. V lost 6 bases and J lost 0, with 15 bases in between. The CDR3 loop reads CASSLRAGNSNQPQHF. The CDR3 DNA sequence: TGTGCCAGCAGCTTAAGGGCAGGGAATAGCAATCAGCCCCAGCATTTT.

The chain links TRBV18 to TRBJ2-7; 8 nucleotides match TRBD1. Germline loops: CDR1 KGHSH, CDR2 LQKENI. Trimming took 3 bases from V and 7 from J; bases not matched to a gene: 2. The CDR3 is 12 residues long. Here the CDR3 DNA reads TGTGCCAGCTCACCGACAGGGGATGAGCAGTACGTC. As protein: CASSPTGDEQYV.

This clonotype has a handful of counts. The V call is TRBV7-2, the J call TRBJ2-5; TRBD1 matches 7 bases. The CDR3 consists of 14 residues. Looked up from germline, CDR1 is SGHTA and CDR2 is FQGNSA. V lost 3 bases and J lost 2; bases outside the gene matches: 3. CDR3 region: CASSFRQGQETQYF. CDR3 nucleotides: TGTGCCAGCAGCTTTCGACAGGGACAAGAGACCCAGTACTTC.

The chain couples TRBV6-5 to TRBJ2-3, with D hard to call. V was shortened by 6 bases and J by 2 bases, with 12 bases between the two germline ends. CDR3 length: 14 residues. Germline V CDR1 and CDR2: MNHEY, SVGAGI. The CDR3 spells CASSQIPLTDTQYF. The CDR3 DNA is TGTGCCAGCAGCCAGATCCCACTCACAGATACGCAGTATTTT.

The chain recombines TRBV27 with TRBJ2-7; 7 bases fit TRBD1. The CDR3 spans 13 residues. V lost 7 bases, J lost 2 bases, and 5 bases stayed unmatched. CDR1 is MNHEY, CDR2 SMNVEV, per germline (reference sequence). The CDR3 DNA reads TGTGCCAGCAAACGGGACAGCACCTACGAGCAGTACTTC. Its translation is CASKRDSTYEQYF.

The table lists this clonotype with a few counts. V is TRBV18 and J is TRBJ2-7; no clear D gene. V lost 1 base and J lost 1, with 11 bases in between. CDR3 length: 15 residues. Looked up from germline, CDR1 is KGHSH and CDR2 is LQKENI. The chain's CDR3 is CASSPLGQTSYEQYF. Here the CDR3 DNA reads TGTGCCAGCTCACCACTAGGGCAGACGTCCTACGAGCAGTACTTC.

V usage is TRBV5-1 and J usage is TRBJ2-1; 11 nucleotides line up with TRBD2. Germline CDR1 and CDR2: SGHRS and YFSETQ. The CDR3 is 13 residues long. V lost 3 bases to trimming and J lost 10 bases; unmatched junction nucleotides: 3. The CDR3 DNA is TGCGCCAGCAGCTACCCTAGCGGGGGGGAGCAGTTCTTC. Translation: CASSYPSGGEQFF.

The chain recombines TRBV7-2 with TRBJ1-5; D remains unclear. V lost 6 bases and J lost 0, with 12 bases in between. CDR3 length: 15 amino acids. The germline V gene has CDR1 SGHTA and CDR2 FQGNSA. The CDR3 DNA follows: TGTGCCAGCAGACGCGACGCAAATAGCAATCAGCCCCAGCATTTT. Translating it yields CASRRDANSNQPQHF.

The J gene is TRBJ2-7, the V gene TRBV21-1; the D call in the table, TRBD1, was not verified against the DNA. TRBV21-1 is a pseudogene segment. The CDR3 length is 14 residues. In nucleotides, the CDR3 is TGTGCCAGCAGCAACGGGCAGGGGAGCGACGAGCAGTACTTC. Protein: CASSNGQGSDEQYF.

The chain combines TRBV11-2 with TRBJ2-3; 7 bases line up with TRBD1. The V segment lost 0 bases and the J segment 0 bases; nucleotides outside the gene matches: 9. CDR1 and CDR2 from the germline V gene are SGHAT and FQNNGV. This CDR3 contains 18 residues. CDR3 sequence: CASSLDLDRVTSTDTQYF. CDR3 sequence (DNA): TGTGCCAGCAGCTTAGACCTCGACAGGGTTACTAGCACAGATACGCAGTATTTT.

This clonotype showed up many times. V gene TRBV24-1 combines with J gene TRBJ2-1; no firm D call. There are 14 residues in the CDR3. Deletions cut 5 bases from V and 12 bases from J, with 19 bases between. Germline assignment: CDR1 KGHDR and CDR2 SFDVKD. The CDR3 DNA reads TGTGCCACCAGTGCGGCAGGTAGTCCCAACGGGCAGTTCTTC. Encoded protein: CATSAAGSPNGQFF.

The CDR3 sequence is CASRGPAFGQYF. CDR3 sequence (DNA): TGTGCCAGCAGGGGTCCCGCGTTCGGGCAGTATTTT. The genes are TRBV6-5 and TRBJ2-3; D not certain. Germline CDR1 MNHEY, CDR2 SVGAGI. The CDR3 loop spans 12 amino acids. The V gene lost 6 bases and the J gene lost 11 bases, with 15 bases spanning the gap.